The 18 T cell receptor beta chains below all came from one sample that was sequenced in a study of blood T cell repertoires in COVID-19 (dated by TCRdb to about 2020). Library preparation employed the immunoSEQ multiplex PCR assay. Held by TCRdb, this immuneACCESS table contains in-frame sequences only and omits some clones. Under half of the omission traces to an unresolved V gene where checked; the cause of the rest is unknown. The sample table records about 190,000 clones; approximately 91% of these occur just once. The ten largest clones capture approximately 5.6% of the sample. Input material: peripheral blood. Receptor source: a woman aged 40 to 55 who had recovered from COVID-19.

The chain combines TRBV5-1 with TRBJ1-2; TRBD1 matches at 9 bases. CDR3 length equals 14 residues. In germline, CDR1 is SGHRS, CDR2 YFSETQ. V shed 4 bases, J shed 6 bases, and the junction held 7 bases outside the gene matches. CDR3: CASSPGTGWDGYTF. The CDR3 DNA is TGCGCCAGCAGCCCGGGGACAGGGTGGGATGGCTACACCTTC.

The rearrangement joins TRBV28 to TRBJ1-2; D perhaps matches TRBD1 (6 bases). V lost 3 bases and J lost 0, with 8 bases in between. The CDR3 is 14 amino acids. Germline CDR1 MDHEN, CDR2 SYDVKM. CDR3 bases: TGTGCCAGCAGTTTCGGGACATCTAACTATGGCTACACCTTC. Its protein product is CASSFGTSNYGYTF.

In DNA, the CDR3 is TGCGCCAGCAGCTTGGCCGGTTTGGGGGCGGACGAGCAGTACTTC. Translating it yields CASSLAGLGADEQYF. The V call is TRBV5-1, the J call TRBJ2-7; D perhaps matches TRBD1 (6 bases). Looked up from germline, CDR1 is SGHRS and CDR2 is YFSETQ. There are 15 residues in the CDR3. V lost 0 bases and J 5 bases, leaving 15 bases between the germline ends. The full variable domain, with the rest looked up from reference TRBV5-1 and TRBJ2-7, is KAGVTQTPRYLIKTRGQQVTLSCSPISGHRSVSWYQQTPGQGLQFLFEYFSETQRNKGNFPGRFSGRQFSNSRSEMNVSTLELGDSALYLCASSLAGLGADEQYFGPGTRLTVT.

The rearrangement uses TRBV3-1 (or the pseudogene TRBV3-2) and TRBJ2-7; 7 positions match TRBD2. The CDR3 length is 14 residues. Unmatched junction bases numbered 3, after V lost 0 bases and J lost 4 bases. The germline V gene has CDR1 LGHDT and CDR2 YNNKEL (reference sequence). The CDR3: CASSQEASGYEQYF. The CDR3 nucleotides are TGTGCCAGCAGCCAAGAAGCTAGCGGTTACGAGCAGTACTTC.

This chain uses TRBV7-2 with TRBJ1-1; weak D call: TRBD1 (5 bases). Germline lookup yields CDR1 SGHTA and CDR2 FQGNSA. This CDR3 has 14 amino acids. Trimming stripped 4 bases from V and 11 bases from J, with 20 bases between. For the CDR3, the DNA is TGTGCCAGCAGCTCAAACCCAGGGAGGTTCGAGGCTTTCTTT. This sequence encodes CASSSNPGRFEAFF.

This clone was seen a single time. This chain connects TRBV27 to TRBJ2-1, with D tentatively TRBD2 (7 bases). CDR3 length: 17 residues. Germline assignment: CDR1 MNHEY and CDR2 SMNVEV (reference sequence). The V end lost 5 bases, the J end lost 0 bases, and 17 bases lay between the germline ends. This CDR3 is CASSPREGGSSYNEQFF. For the CDR3, the DNA is TGTGCCAGCAGTCCCAGGGAGGGGGGGAGCTCCTACAATGAGCAGTTCTTC.

The V call is TRBV4-1, the J call TRBJ2-1; 7 bases fit TRBD1. Germline V gene lookup returns CDR1 MGHRA and CDR2 YSYEKL. The CDR3 contains 16 residues. The V and J ends lost 4 bases and 6 bases, in that order; junction bases with no gene match: 12. The CDR3 spells CASSRGSGTVVNEQFF. The DNA of the CDR3 is TGCGCCAGCAGCCGAGGATCCGGGACAGTAGTCAATGAGCAGTTCTTC.

The chain employs TRBV27 and TRBJ1-2, with 10 bases that match TRBD1. The CDR3 totals 15 residues. The germline V gene encodes CDR1 MNHEY and CDR2 SMNVEV (reference sequence). The ends lost 6 bases at V and 7 bases at J; junction bases unmatched: 11. CDR3 protein: CASSRQGAVLGGYTF. Here the CDR3 DNA reads TGTGCCAGCAGCCGACAGGGGGCGGTGTTAGGTGGCTACACCTTC.

This chain joins TRBV4-1 and TRBJ2-3; 8 bases are shared with TRBD1. J was trimmed by 4 bases and V by 0 bases; bases with no gene match: 12. This CDR3 comprises 18 residues. Per germline, CDR1 MGHRA and CDR2 YSYEKL. For the CDR3, the DNA is TGCGCCAGCAGCCAAGATTTGCGTGACAGGGGCAGCCCAGATACGCAGTATTTT. This gives the protein CASSQDLRDRGSPDTQYF.

The chain combines TRBV7-2 with TRBJ2-5, with a possible D match to TRBD1 (5 bases). The ends were cut back, 3 bases at V and 1 base at J, with 6 bases in the middle. The CDR3 spans 13 residues. The germline V gene encodes CDR1 SGHTA and CDR2 FQGNSA. The CDR3 DNA follows: TGTGCCAGCAGCTTGACAGTCCAAGAGACCCAGTACTTC. Encoded protein: CASSLTVQETQYF.

This clone was found once. The DNA of the CDR3 is TGCGCCAGCAGCACGGGGACAGGTAACACCGGGGAGCTGTTTTTT. Translation gives CASSTGTGNTGELFF. The chain couples TRBV5-1 to TRBJ2-2, with TRBD1 matching 8 bases. The CDR3 is 15 residues long. Trimming removed 4 bases from V and 2 bases from J; junction bases left unmatched: 4. Germline V CDR1 and CDR2: SGHRS, YFSETQ.

The chain employs TRBV7-9 and TRBJ2-7; 7 bases fit TRBD2. The CDR3 extends over 16 amino acids. Trimming at V came to 5 bases and at J to 5 bases, leaving 15 bases not matched to a gene. Germline V gene lookup returns CDR1 SEHNR and CDR2 FQNEAQ (reference sequence). CDR3 protein: CASSRASGAPTHEQYF. CDR3 sequence (DNA): TGTGCCAGCAGCCGCGCTAGCGGAGCCCCCACCCACGAGCAGTACTTC. Complete variable domain (other parts from reference TRBV7-9 and TRBJ2-7): DTGVSQNPRHKITKRGQNVTFRCDPISEHNRLYWYRQTLGQGPEFLTYFQNEAQLEKSRLLSDRFSAERPKGSFSTLEIQRTEQGDSAMYLCASSRASGAPTHEQYFGPGTRLTVT.

The chain combines TRBV14 with TRBJ2-2, with D tentatively TRBD2 (5 bases). V was pared by 5 bases and J by 8 bases, with 18 bases between. The germline CDR1 and CDR2 sequences are SGHDN and FVKESK. The CDR3 totals 15 residues. CDR3 sequence: CASSRGRTFPGELFF. As DNA, the CDR3 is TGTGCCAGCAGCAGAGGACGGACTTTTCCGGGGGAGCTGTTTTTT. The full variable domain, rest sourced from reference TRBV14 and TRBJ2-2, is EAGVTQFPSHSVIEKGQTVTLRCDPISGHDNLYWYRRVMGKEIKFLLHFVKESKQDESGMPNNRFLAERTGGTYSTLKVQPAELEDSGVYFCASSRGRTFPGELFFGEGSRLTVL.

V gene TRBV19 combines with J gene TRBJ1-5; no definite D call. The length of the CDR3 is 17 residues. The V and J ends lost 4 bases and 0 bases respectively, with 16 bases between them. Germline CDR1 LNHDA, CDR2 SQIVND (reference sequence). CDR3 bases: TGTGCCAGTAGTAGGCTGTCAGGAGGATATAGCAATCAGCCCCAGCATTTT. Its translation is CASSRLSGGYSNQPQHF.

The chain has TRBV18 and TRBJ1-2; 8 nucleotides align to TRBD1. The length of the CDR3 is 14 residues. V lost 3 bases and J lost 5; bases outside the gene matches: 5. CDR1 is KGHSH and CDR2 is LQKENI in the germline V gene. The CDR3 nucleotides are TGTGCCAGCTCACCGGGGGACAGGAATTATGGCTACACCTTC. Its protein is CASSPGDRNYGYTF. Using reference TRBV18 and TRBJ1-2 for the parts outside the CDR3, the full variable domain is NAGVMQNPRHLVRRRGQEARLRCSPMKGHSHVYWYRQLPEEGLKFMVYLQKENIIDESGMPKERFSAEFPKEGPSILRIQQVVRGDSAAYFCASSPGDRNYGYTFGSGTRLTVV.

The chain joins TRBV7-9 to TRBJ2-7; D remains ambiguous. CDR1 is SEHNR, CDR2 FQNEAQ, per germline (reference sequence). The CDR3 contains 12 residues. V gave up 1 base and J gave up 6 bases, with 7 bases separating them. As DNA, the CDR3 is TGTGCCAGCAGCTTAGTTCCCAGCGAGCAGTACTTC. Residues: CASSLVPSEQYF.

The J gene is TRBJ2-7, the V gene TRBV18, with D perhaps TRBD2 (6 bases). The CDR3 has 14 amino acids. Germline CDR1 reads KGHSH; CDR2 reads LQKENI. The ends were cut back, 2 bases at V and 7 bases at J, with 15 bases in the middle. Here the CDR3 reads CASSPNGSEGEQYF. The CDR3 nucleotides are TGTGCCAGCTCACCAAACGGATCGGAGGGGGAGCAGTACTTC.

The chain uses TRBV28 and TRBJ2-1, with D possibly being TRBD2 (5 bases). Germline V gene lookup returns CDR1 MDHEN and CDR2 SYDVKM. Trimming pared 6 bases from V and 0 bases from J, leaving 9 bases between. The CDR3 is 14 amino acids. CDR3 residues: CASRPLGSYNEQFF. The DNA of the CDR3 is TGTGCCAGCAGACCACTAGGCTCCTACAATGAGCAGTTCTTC.